This T cell receptor beta chain was sequenced for a study of blood T cells in healthy people across ages. Looking at the study overall: Template-switching capture recovered about one barcoded beta molecule per two T cells. General observations from the study: Diversity was higher, and naive CD4+ cells more numerous, in long-lived donors than in aged donors. Any changes in expanded clonotypes were possibly confounded, as donor CMV status remained unknown.

The CDR3 loop spans 19 amino acids. The V and J ends lost 0 bases and 0 bases respectively, with 17 bases between them. CDR1 is MNHGY, CDR2 SAAAGT, per germline. On this clonotype itself: The antigen is unknown.

Primed by a sample-barcoded 5' primer and a J-beta primer mix, a second PCR proceeded for 7 to 11 cycles. TCRdb used MiXCR to reprocess the 5' RACE reads, holding one entry per CDR3 protein. The sample holds 700,000 to 950,000 distinct CDR3 sequences, 58% seen once. The sequence was collected from a young man in good health. This sequence joins TRBV6-8 and TRBJ2-2; possible D gene TRBD2, 7 bases. The sample was blood. The CDR3 sequence: CASSYSGGGQFANTGELFF. The CDR3, as DNA: TGTGCCAGCAGTTACTCGGGCGGGGGCCAGTTCGCGAACACCGGGGAGCTGTTTTTT.